This TCR beta chain was observed in a study of T-cell memory formation after mild COVID-19. Trimming removed 6 bases at V and 8 bases at J, with 14 bases between. The CDR3 contains 12 residues. CDR1 is SGHRS and CDR2 is YFSETQ in the germline V gene. Using its own MiXCR run on the 5' RACE reads, TCRdb lists one record per CDR3 protein. In the table there are under 450,000 distinct CDR3 sequences, 20% to 30% of which are singletons. The V call is TRBV5-1, the J call TRBJ1-2; D is unresolved. Sequencing input: PBMCs or a T cell subset sorted from them (not recorded which). The receptor was derived from an adult woman who had mild COVID-19 (a few samples of this study predate the infection). Cell type and time point are not known. The CDR3 sequence: CASTLEGVGYTF. CDR3 in DNA: TGCGCCAGCACCCTGGAGGGTGTGGGCTACACCTTC.